This entry lists 11 T cell receptor beta chains sequenced from one sample in a study of blood T cells in healthy people across ages. The use of a sample-barcoded 5' primer and a J-beta primer mix characterized a second PCR of 7 to 11 cycles. Each CDR3 protein is one row after TCRdb ran MiXCR on the 5' RACE reads. The sample has 1,800,000 or so distinct CDR3 sequences, roughly two fifths seen once. Sequenced: blood. The receptors come from a human donor in good health.

The genes are TRBV7-6 and TRBJ2-7; possible D gene TRBD2, 5 bases. The CDR3 has 15 amino acids. CDR1 and CDR2 from the germline V gene are SGHVS and FNYEAQ. Trimming took 5 bases from V and 3 from J, leaving 17 bases between them. The CDR3 DNA sequence: TGTGCCAGCAGCCCGGGCCCCGACGGAGGCTACGAGCAGTACTTC. Amino acids: CASSPGPDGGYEQYF. The full variable domain, its missing parts supplied by reference TRBV7-6 and TRBJ2-7, is GAGVSQSPRYKVTKRGQDVALRCDPISGHVSLYWYRQALGQGPEFLTYFNYEAQQDKSGLPNDRFSAERPEGSISTLTIQRTEQRDSAMYRCASSPGPDGGYEQYFGPGTRLTVT.

The chain joins TRBV20-1 to TRBJ1-5; 7 bases match TRBD1. The CDR3 length is 15 residues. In germline, CDR1 is DFQATT, CDR2 SNEGSKA (reference sequence). After removal of 5 bases from V and 3 bases from J, the junction contained 10 bases not matched to a gene. CDR3 sequence reads: CSAFKGATNNQPQHF. Here the CDR3 DNA reads TGCAGTGCTTTCAAGGGGGCTACTAACAATCAGCCCCAGCATTTT.

This sequence joins TRBV28 and TRBJ1-2, with a weak D call TRBD1 (5 bases). The CDR3 has 15 residues. V was shortened by 2 bases and J by 6 bases, with 16 bases between the two germline ends. Germline CDR1 MDHEN, CDR2 SYDVKM. CDR3 DNA sequence: TGTGCCAGCAGTTTACCATCCGCGGCACAGGATGGCTACACCTTC. Protein: CASSLPSAAQDGYTF.

Points on this clonotype: At one of its ends the junction is not consistent with the germline gene, which may arise from a read error. J is TRBJ2-5 and V is TRBV7-9; the match to TRBD2 covers 7 bases. The CDR3 contains 15 residues. Per the germline V gene, CDR1 is SEHNR and CDR2 is FQNEAQ (reference sequence). CDR3 loop: CASSLAQRGAETQYF. The CDR3 DNA follows: TGCGCCAGCAGCTTAGCCCAGCGGGGAGCAGAGACCCAGTACTTC.

This chain uses TRBV6-5 with TRBJ2-1; 9 nucleotides align to TRBD2. CDR3 length: 15 amino acids. Per germline, CDR1 MNHEY and CDR2 SVGAGI. V shed 6 bases, J shed 4 bases, and the junction held 7 bases outside the gene matches. DNA for the CDR3: TGTGCCAGCAGGGCGGGGACTAGCCAGTACAATGAGCAGTTCTTC. Protein: CASRAGTSQYNEQFF.

As for this clonotype: A much larger clone lies one base from this, so it may be a read error. This chain joins TRBV10-3 and TRBJ1-2; tentative D call: TRBD1 (6 bases). This CDR3 region has 16 residues. In germline, CDR1 is ENHRY, CDR2 SYGVKD. The CDR3 region is CAISEFERGRNCGYTF. In DNA, the CDR3 is TGTGCCATCAGTGAGTTTGAACGGGGGCGCAACTGTGGCTACACCTTC.

V usage is TRBV27 and J usage is TRBJ2-4; 8 bases are shared with TRBD2. With the DNA end fitting TRBJ2-5 better, the J assignment may be wrong. CDR1 is MNHEY and CDR2 is SMNVEV in the germline V gene (reference sequence). The CDR3 has 15 residues. The CDR3: CASSQSGGRRETQYF. The CDR3 coding sequence is TGTGCCAGCAGTCAGTCGGGGGGGAGGAGAGAGACCCAGTACTTC.

V and J are TRBV29-1 and TRBJ1-1, with D perhaps TRBD1 (5 bases). Germline V CDR1 and CDR2: SQVTM, ANQGSEA. This CDR3 spans 14 amino acids. Trimming pared 6 bases from V and 4 bases from J, leaving 18 bases between. The CDR3: CSVAKDWRGTEAFF. The CDR3 bases are TGCAGCGTGGCTAAAGATTGGAGGGGCACTGAAGCTTTCTTT.

This clonotype was counted once. At one boundary the junction diverges from the germline segment, which might be a read error. The chain combines TRBV4-3 with TRBJ2-3; tentative D call: TRBD2 (6 bases). The V gene's germline CDR1 is LGHNA and CDR2 YSLEER. The CDR3 runs to 16 residues. CDR3 bases: TGCGCCAACAGCCCCCGTCTTGGGGGGAACACAGATACGCAGTATTTT. It yields the protein CANSPRLGGNTDTQYF.

In this sample, this clonotype turned up a few times. The gene calls are TRBV3-1 and TRBJ2-1; 7 nucleotides align to TRBD2. The CDR3 sequence is 16 residues long. Germline V gene data show CDR1 as LGHDT and CDR2 as YNNKEL (reference sequence). Trimming cost V 6 bases and J 5 bases; bases outside gene matches: 13. CDR3 nucleotides: TGTGCCAGCAGTCAGGGAATCACTAGCGAGCACAATGAGCAGTTCTTC. Translated, it gives CASSQGITSEHNEQFF.

The chain has TRBV4-3 and TRBJ2-7; tentative D call: TRBD2 (5 bases). The CDR3 is made up of 15 amino acids. Per germline, CDR1 LGHNA and CDR2 YSLEER. The ends were cut back, 4 bases at V and 0 bases at J, with 13 bases in the middle. The CDR3 loop is CASSLRVFGSYEQYF. CDR3 DNA sequence: TGCGCCAGCAGCCTGAGGGTGTTTGGCTCCTACGAGCAGTACTTC.